This T cell receptor (beta chain) stems from a study of shared clonotypes between healthy human individuals. Overall study results and limits: All-four-donor shared clonotypes had higher generation probabilities than non-shared clonotypes did. Among the subsets, naive ones generally showed larger estimated richness than memory ones. Roughly 4.6% of naive CD4 clonotypes were common to a handful of donors.

The assay ran at deep level. Data came from immunoSEQ multiplex PCR; TCRdb stores just in-frame clones and leaves some out. The sample contains approximately 2,000,000 clones, about nine tenths of which appear only once. V was trimmed by 1 base and J by 1 base, leaving 13 bases between them. Germline values: CDR1 SGHTA, CDR2 FQGNSA. This CDR3 has 16 residues. In regard to this clone: Antigen unknown.

The receptor's source is a man between 18 and 35 years old in good health. Some clones in this sample may be carry-over from other donors' samples. Sequenced sample: naive CD4+ T cells from PBMCs. The subset: CD45RA+ positively selected. J is TRBJ2-5 and V is TRBV7-2; perhaps TRBD1 as D (5 bases). Written as DNA, the CDR3 is TGTGCCAGCAGCTTAGGGGAAGGGGCGGCCCAAGAGACCCAGTACTTC. This sequence encodes CASSLGEGAAQETQYF.